This T cell receptor (beta chain) was identified during a study of cytomegalovirus exposure and HLA in healthy donors. This PCR relied on a set of 60 Vbeta primers and 13 Jbeta primers. The method was immunoSEQ multiplex PCR; TCRdb's version includes in-frame clones alone and lacks a portion of them. Its table records around 200,000 clones. Source material: PBMCs. This clonotype was sampled from a woman aged 18-30 years in good health and CMV-seropositive.

The CDR3 reads CASSVDPQAKTDYGYTF. The CDR3 DNA follows: TGTGCCAGCAGCGTAGACCCCCAGGCCAAGACAGACTATGGCTACACCTTC. The rearrangement links TRBV9 to TRBJ1-2, with D possibly being TRBD1 (5 bases). With 0 bases removed from V and 3 bases from J, the gap between germline ends came to 18 bases. The germline V gene has CDR1 SGDLS and CDR2 YYNGEE. The length of the CDR3 is 17 residues.